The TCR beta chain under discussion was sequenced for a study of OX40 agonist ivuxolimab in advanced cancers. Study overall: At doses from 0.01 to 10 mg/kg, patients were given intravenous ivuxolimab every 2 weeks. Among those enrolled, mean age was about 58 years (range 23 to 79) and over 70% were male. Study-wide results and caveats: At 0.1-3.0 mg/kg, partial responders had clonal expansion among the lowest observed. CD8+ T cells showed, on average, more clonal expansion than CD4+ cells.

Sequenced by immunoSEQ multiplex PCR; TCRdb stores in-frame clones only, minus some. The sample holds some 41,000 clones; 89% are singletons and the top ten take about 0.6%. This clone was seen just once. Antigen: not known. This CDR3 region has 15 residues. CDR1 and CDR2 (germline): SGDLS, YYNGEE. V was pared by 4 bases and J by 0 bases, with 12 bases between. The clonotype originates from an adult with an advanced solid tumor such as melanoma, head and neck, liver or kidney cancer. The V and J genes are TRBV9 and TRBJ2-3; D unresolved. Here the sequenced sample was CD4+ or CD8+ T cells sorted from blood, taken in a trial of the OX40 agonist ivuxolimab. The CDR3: CASSRVGGSTDTQYF. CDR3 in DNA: TGTGCCAGCAGCAGGGTCGGCGGAAGCACAGATACGCAGTATTTT.